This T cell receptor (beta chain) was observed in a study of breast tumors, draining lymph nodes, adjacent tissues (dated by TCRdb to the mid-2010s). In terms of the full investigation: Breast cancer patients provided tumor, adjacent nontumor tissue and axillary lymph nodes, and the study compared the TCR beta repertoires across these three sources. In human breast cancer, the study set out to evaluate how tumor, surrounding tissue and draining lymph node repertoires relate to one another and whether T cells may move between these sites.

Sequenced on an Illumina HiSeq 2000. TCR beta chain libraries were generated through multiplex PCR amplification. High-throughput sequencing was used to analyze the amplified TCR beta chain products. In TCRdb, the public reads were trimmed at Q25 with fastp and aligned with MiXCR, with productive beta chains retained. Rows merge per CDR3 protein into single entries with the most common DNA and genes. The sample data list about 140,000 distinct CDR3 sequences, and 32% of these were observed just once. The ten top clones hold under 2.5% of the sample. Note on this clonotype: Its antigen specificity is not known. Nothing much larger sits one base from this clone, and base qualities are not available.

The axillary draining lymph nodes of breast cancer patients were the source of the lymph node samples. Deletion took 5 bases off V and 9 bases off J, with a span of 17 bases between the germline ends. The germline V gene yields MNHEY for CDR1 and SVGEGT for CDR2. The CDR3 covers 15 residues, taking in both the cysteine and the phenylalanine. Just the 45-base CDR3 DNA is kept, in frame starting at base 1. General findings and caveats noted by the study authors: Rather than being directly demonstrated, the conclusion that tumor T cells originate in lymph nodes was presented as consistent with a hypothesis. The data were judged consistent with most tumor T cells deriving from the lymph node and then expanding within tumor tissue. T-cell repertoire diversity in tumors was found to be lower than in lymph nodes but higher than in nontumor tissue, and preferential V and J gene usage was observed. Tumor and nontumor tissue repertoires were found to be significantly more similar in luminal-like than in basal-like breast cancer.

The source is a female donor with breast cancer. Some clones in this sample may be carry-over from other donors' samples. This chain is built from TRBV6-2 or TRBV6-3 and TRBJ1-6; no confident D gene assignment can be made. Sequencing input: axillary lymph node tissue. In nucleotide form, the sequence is TGTGCCAGCAGTCACAGAGGGCTAGGGTTTTCACCCCTCCACTTT. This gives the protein CASSHRGLGFSPLHF.